These 27 T cell receptor beta chains originate from one sample sequenced in a study of CD8 T cells in ankylosing spondylitis. TCRdb re-derived calls from the 5' RACE reads in MiXCR, one entry per CDR3 protein. This sample carries about 260,000 distinct CDR3 sequences, roughly 20% of them seen once, and the ten largest clones take less than 9.5%. Sample: blood, either unsorted or a sorted T cell fraction (not recorded which). The receptors originated from a male donor with ankylosing spondylitis or in good health (not recorded which).

This clonotype has a handful of counts. This chain links TRBV29-1 with TRBJ1-4, with 10 positions matching TRBD1. Per the germline V gene, CDR1 is SQVTM and CDR2 is ANQGSEA. Unmatched junction bases numbered 8, after V lost 5 bases and J lost 8 bases. The CDR3 runs 14 residues. The chain's CDR3 is CSVTPGQGQEKLFF. The CDR3 region has the DNA TGCAGCGTTACCCCGGGACAGGGGCAGGAAAAACTGTTTTTT.

This clonotype was counted many times. The gene calls are TRBV27 and TRBJ1-1; TRBD1 might be the D (5 bases). This CDR3 has 17 residues. Trimming cost V 1 base and J 1 base, with 16 bases left between them. The germline gives CDR1 MNHEY, CDR2 SMNVEV (reference sequence). In nucleotides, the CDR3 is TGTGCCAGCAGTTTATATCCACCTCAGGGAGCGAACACTGAAGCTTTCTTT. Translated, it gives CASSLYPPQGANTEAFF.

The chain joins TRBV3-1 to TRBJ2-1; 11 positions match TRBD2. This CDR3 contains 17 residues. In germline, CDR1 is LGHDT, CDR2 YNNKEL (reference sequence). The V gene end was trimmed by 4 bases and the J gene end by 2 bases; junction bases not matched to a gene: 7. CDR3 sequence reads: CASSLGTSGQPYNEQFF. CDR3 DNA sequence: TGTGCCAGCAGCCTCGGGACTAGCGGACAACCCTACAATGAGCAGTTCTTC.

This clonotype was seen a handful of times. The chain carries TRBV2 and TRBJ1-5; D is unresolved. The CDR3 has 14 residues. V lost 2 bases to trimming and J lost 0 bases, with 5 bases between them. In germline, CDR1 is SNHLY, CDR2 FYNNEI. The DNA for the CDR3 is TGTGCCAGCAGTGAAATGAATAGCAATCAGCCCCAGCATTTT. It translates to CASSEMNSNQPQHF.

This chain links TRBV5-1 with TRBJ2-1, with D maybe TRBD2 (5 bases). V gave up 0 bases and J gave up 8 bases, with 9 bases separating them. CDR1 is SGHRS and CDR2 is YFSETQ in the germline V gene. The CDR3 covers 13 residues. The CDR3 DNA reads as TGCGCCAGCAGCTTGGTGTTCGGGGATGAGCAGTTCTTC. Protein: CASSLVFGDEQFF.

This clonotype was counted many times. This chain links TRBV3-1 with TRBJ2-3; D is perhaps TRBD2 (5 bases). This CDR3 comprises 14 residues. The ends were cut back, 6 bases at V and 1 base at J, with 11 bases in the middle. From germline, CDR1 is LGHDT and CDR2 YNNKEL (reference sequence). The CDR3 region is CASRIEGGTDTQYF. CDR3 nucleotides: TGTGCCAGCAGGATCGAGGGAGGCACAGATACGCAGTATTTT.

The table lists this clonotype with many counts. The chain joins TRBV7-3 to TRBJ1-1; D is uncertain. V gave up 1 base and J gave up 4 bases, with 13 bases separating them. This CDR3 comprises 15 residues. Per the germline V gene, CDR1 is SGHTA and CDR2 is FQGTGA. The CDR3 sequence is CASSLSPGLGTEAFF. Written as DNA, the CDR3 is TGTGCCAGCAGCTTAAGTCCCGGGTTGGGCACTGAAGCTTTCTTT.

The sample holds many counts of this clonotype. J is TRBJ2-1 and V is TRBV4-1; D is perhaps TRBD2 (5 bases). CDR1 MGHRA and CDR2 YSYEKL come from the germline V gene. Between the trimmed V and J ends, which lost 4 bases and 7 bases, there was a span of 5 bases. CDR3 length: 11 amino acids. This CDR3 is CASSPGNEQFF. CDR3 nucleotides: TGCGCCAGCAGCCCGGGGAATGAGCAGTTCTTC.

The V and J genes are TRBV3-1 and TRBJ2-1, with 10 positions matching TRBD1. V was clipped by 0 bases and J by 1 base; unmatched bases: 12. CDR1 and CDR2 (germline): LGHDT, YNNKEL (reference sequence). The CDR3 totals 20 residues. The DNA of the CDR3 is TGTGCCAGCAGCCAAGATTTGAGACAGGGGGCCCTAAAGTCCTACAATGAGCAGTTCTTC. It translates to CASSQDLRQGALKSYNEQFF.

This clonotype was detected ten times or more. The rearrangement joins TRBV29-1 to TRBJ2-2; 8 bases map to TRBD2. J was trimmed by 1 base and V by 7 bases; bases with no gene match: 2. Germline V lookup: CDR1 SQVTM, CDR2 ANQGSEA. This CDR3 spans 13 amino acids. CDR3 nucleotides: TGCAGCGCCCGGGGGGGGAACACCGGGGAGCTGTTTTTT. As protein: CSARGGNTGELFF.

The sample holds many counts of this clonotype. The chain links TRBV10-3 to TRBJ2-1; tentatively, D is TRBD1 (6 bases). Trimming stripped 5 bases from V and 5 bases from J, with 16 bases between. CDR3 length: 15 amino acids. Per germline, CDR1 ENHRY and CDR2 SYGVKD. The CDR3 protein is CAISSRDTRNNEQFF. CDR3 DNA: TGTGCCATCAGTTCCCGGGACACCCGTAACAATGAGCAGTTCTTC.

The rearrangement joins TRBV3-1 to TRBJ2-1, with D tentatively TRBD1 (6 bases). V was trimmed by 2 bases and J by 8 bases, leaving 16 bases between them. Germline-derived CDR1 and CDR2 are LGHDT and YNNKEL (reference sequence). The CDR3 consists of 15 residues. In nucleotides, the CDR3 is TGTGCCAGCAGCCAATTGGCAGGGGCAGGGGATGAGCAGTTCTTC. This sequence encodes CASSQLAGAGDEQFF.

A few counts support this clonotype. The V call is TRBV6-5, the J call TRBJ2-3; TRBD1 agrees at 9 bases. V shed 0 bases, J shed 5 bases, and the junction held 3 bases outside the gene matches. The CDR3 sequence is 15 residues long. Germline CDR1 and CDR2: MNHEY and SVGAGI. The CDR3 sequence is CASSYSGTGKDTQYF. The CDR3 nucleotides are TGTGCCAGCAGTTACTCCGGGACAGGGAAAGATACGCAGTATTTT.

This clonotype appeared a few times. The chain is built from TRBV9 and TRBJ1-2; tentatively, D is TRBD1 (5 bases). The CDR3 runs to 15 residues. Trimming pared 0 bases from V and 4 bases from J, leaving 13 bases between. Germline CDR1 is SGDLS and CDR2 is YYNGEE. The CDR3 is CASSVDAGGTYGYTF. The DNA for the CDR3 is TGTGCCAGCAGCGTAGATGCAGGAGGGACCTATGGCTACACCTTC.

The chain's CDR3 is CASSLDESSYEQYV. Written as DNA, the CDR3 is TGTGCCAGCAGCTTAGACGAGAGCTCCTACGAGCAGTACGTC. V and J are TRBV11-1 and TRBJ2-7, with D uncertain. Germline V lookup: CDR1 SGHAT, CDR2 FQDESV (reference sequence). Deletions cut 1 base from V and 0 bases from J, with 7 bases between. This CDR3 spans 14 amino acids.

In its sample, this clonotype was seen a few times. The chain joins TRBV20-1 to TRBJ2-1; the D is unclear. Germline values: CDR1 DFQATT, CDR2 SNEGSKA (reference sequence). The V end lost 0 bases, the J end lost 10 bases, and 7 bases lay between the germline ends. The CDR3 is 11 residues long. CDR3 in DNA: TGCAGTGCTAGAGATCTACTAGAGCAGTTCTTC. Its protein is CSARDLLEQFF.

This rearrangement joins TRBV20-1 to TRBJ2-2; 10 bases map to TRBD2. The germline V gene encodes CDR1 DFQATT and CDR2 SNEGSKA (reference sequence). Trimming took 3 bases from V and 6 from J; bases not matched to a gene: 10. CDR3 length: 16 residues. CDR3 residues: CSASGGASGSSGELFF. The CDR3 nucleotides are TGCAGTGCTAGTGGGGGGGCTAGCGGGAGTTCCGGGGAGCTGTTTTTT.

The J gene is TRBJ2-3, the V gene TRBV20-1; TRBD2 matches 12 bases. The CDR3 has 15 amino acids. Germline V gives CDR1 DFQATT, CDR2 SNEGSKA (reference sequence). With V trimmed by 6 bases and J by 8 bases, 12 bases remained unmatched. CDR3 coding DNA: TGCAGTGCGGCGACTAGCGGGGGACCGGTGGGTACGCAGTATTTT. Amino acid sequence: CSAATSGGPVGTQYF.

The rearrangement joins TRBV5-1 to TRBJ1-2, with D tentatively TRBD1 (5 bases). Trimming stripped 0 bases from V and 5 bases from J, with 8 bases between. CDR1 and CDR2 from the germline V gene are SGHRS and YFSETQ. The CDR3 loop spans 13 amino acids. For the CDR3, the DNA is TGCGCCAGCAGCTTGGCGGCAGGGTATGGCTACACCTTC. It codes for CASSLAAGYGYTF.

This chain links TRBV2 with TRBJ2-1; D is unclear. V was clipped by 7 bases and J by 0 bases, with 10 bases between them. Germline CDR1 is SNHLY and CDR2 is FYNNEI. The CDR3 is 14 residues long. The DNA for the CDR3 is TGTGCCAGCACCGAGTTGGGCTCCTACAATGAGCAGTTCTTC. The encoded protein is CASTELGSYNEQFF.

In this sample, this clonotype turned up a few times. The chain joins TRBV7-3 to TRBJ1-1; 7 positions match TRBD1. This CDR3 comprises 16 residues. J lost 0 bases, V lost 2 bases, and 6 bases had no gene match. Looked up from germline, CDR1 is SGHTA and CDR2 is FQGTGA. CDR3 bases: TGTGCCAGCAGCTTAGGGCCAGGGGGATTGAACACTGAAGCTTTCTTT. Its protein is CASSLGPGGLNTEAFF.

This clonotype has more than one count but fewer than ten. This chain links TRBV20-1 with TRBJ2-1; TRBD2 agrees at 8 bases. The junction had 9 bases not matched to a gene; V was cut back by 1 base and J by 7 bases. Germline CDR1 and CDR2: DFQATT and SNEGSKA (reference sequence). The CDR3 is made up of 15 amino acids. The CDR3 spells CSARAGGPVGNEQFF. CDR3 nucleotides: TGCAGTGCTAGAGCGGGGGGGCCAGTTGGGAATGAGCAGTTCTTC.

This clonotype has more than one count but fewer than ten. This rearrangement joins TRBV19 to TRBJ1-4; the D is unclear. Germline CDR1 and CDR2: LNHDA and SQIVND (reference sequence). V was clipped by 5 bases and J by 11 bases, with 9 bases between them. This CDR3 is 11 amino acids long. The CDR3 loop is CASSVMRKLFF. The CDR3 DNA reads as TGTGCCAGTAGTGTGATGAGGAAACTGTTTTTT. The full variable domain, in which reference TRBV19 and TRBJ1-4 provide the parts outside the CDR3, is DGGITQSPKYLFRKEGQNVTLSCEQNLNHDAMYWYRQDPGQGLRLIYYSQIVNDFQKGDIAEGYSVSREKKESFPLTVTSAQKNPTAFYLCASSVMRKLFFGSGTQLSVL.

The J gene is TRBJ2-4, the V gene TRBV25-1; TRBD2 matches 12 bases. Trimming removed 2 bases from V and 2 bases from J; junction bases left unmatched: 1. Per the germline V gene, CDR1 is MGHDK and CDR2 is SYGVNS. The CDR3 totals 16 residues. CDR3 sequence: CASSETSGRTKNIQYF. The CDR3 DNA is TGTGCCAGCAGTGAAACTAGCGGGAGGACCAAAAACATTCAGTACTTC.

The CDR3 region has the DNA TGTGCCAGCAGCTCCACCAGGGGAGGTAATGAAAAACTGTTTTTT. This translates into CASSSTRGGNEKLFF. The rearrangement uses TRBV7-9 and TRBJ1-4, with a tentative D call TRBD1 (6 bases). The germline V and J ends were trimmed by 4 bases and 4 bases, with 13 bases remaining between them. The CDR3 spans 15 residues. CDR1 is SEHNR and CDR2 is FQNEAQ in the germline V gene (reference sequence).

The table lists this clonotype with many counts. The J gene is TRBJ2-3, the V gene TRBV24-1; 10 bases agree with TRBD2. The CDR3 has 16 amino acids. Trimming at V came to 4 bases and at J to 1 base, leaving 4 bases not matched to a gene. Looked up from germline, CDR1 is KGHDR and CDR2 is SFDVKD. The DNA for the CDR3 is TGTGCCACCAGTGACGTAGCGGGAGGAGGCACAGATACGCAGTATTTT. Translating gives CATSDVAGGGTDTQYF.

There are many counts of this clonotype. This chain joins TRBV5-1 and TRBJ1-5, with 8 positions matching TRBD1. The CDR3 sequence is 14 residues long. Germline CDR1 SGHRS, CDR2 YFSETQ. J lost 5 bases, V lost 4 bases, and 5 bases had no gene match. The CDR3 region is CASSPGQGYQPQHF. The CDR3, as DNA: TGCGCCAGCAGCCCTGGACAGGGCTATCAGCCCCAGCATTTT.